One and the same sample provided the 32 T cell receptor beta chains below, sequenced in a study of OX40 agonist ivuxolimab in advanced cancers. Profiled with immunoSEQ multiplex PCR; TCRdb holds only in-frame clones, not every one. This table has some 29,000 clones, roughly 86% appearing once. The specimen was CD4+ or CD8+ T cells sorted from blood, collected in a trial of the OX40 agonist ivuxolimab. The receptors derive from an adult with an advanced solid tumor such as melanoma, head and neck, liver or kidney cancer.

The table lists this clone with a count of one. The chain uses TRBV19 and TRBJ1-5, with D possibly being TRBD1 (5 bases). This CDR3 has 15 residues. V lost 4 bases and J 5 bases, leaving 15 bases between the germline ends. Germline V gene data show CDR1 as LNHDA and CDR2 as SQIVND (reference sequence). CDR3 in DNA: TGTGCCAGTAGTACCCTGGGAAGGGGAGATCAGCCCCAGCATTTT. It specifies CASSTLGRGDQPQHF.

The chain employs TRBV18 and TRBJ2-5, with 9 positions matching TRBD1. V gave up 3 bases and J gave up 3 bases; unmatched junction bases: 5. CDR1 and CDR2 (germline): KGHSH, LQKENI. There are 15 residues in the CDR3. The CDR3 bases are TGTGCCAGCTCACCCCTGACAGGGGGGGAAGAGACCCAGTACTTC. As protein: CASSPLTGGEETQYF.

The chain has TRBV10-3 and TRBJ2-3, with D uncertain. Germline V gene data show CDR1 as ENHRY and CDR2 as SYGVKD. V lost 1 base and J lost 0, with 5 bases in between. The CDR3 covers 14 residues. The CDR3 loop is CAISELWSTDTQYF. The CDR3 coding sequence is TGTGCCATCAGTGAGTTATGGAGCACAGATACGCAGTATTTT.

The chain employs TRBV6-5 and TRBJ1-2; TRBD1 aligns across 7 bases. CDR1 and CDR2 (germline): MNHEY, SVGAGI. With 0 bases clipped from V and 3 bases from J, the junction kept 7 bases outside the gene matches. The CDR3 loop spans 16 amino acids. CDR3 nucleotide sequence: TGTGCCAGCAGTTACTCCCGAACAGGGGCCTACTATGGCTACACCTTC. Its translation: CASSYSRTGAYYGYTF.

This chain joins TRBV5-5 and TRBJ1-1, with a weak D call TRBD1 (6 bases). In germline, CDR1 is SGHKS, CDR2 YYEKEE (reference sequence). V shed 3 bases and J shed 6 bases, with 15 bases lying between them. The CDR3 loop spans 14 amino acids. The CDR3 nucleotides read TGTGCCAGCAGCTGGGTGAGGGGGGTCGCTGAAGCTTTCTTT. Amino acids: CASSWVRGVAEAFF.

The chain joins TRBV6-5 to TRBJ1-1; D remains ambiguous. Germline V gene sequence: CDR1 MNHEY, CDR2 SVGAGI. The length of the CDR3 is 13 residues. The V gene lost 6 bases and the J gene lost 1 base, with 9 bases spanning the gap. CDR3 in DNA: TGTGCCAGCAGAGAGGTTCCGAACACTGAAGCTTTCTTT. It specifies CASREVPNTEAFF.

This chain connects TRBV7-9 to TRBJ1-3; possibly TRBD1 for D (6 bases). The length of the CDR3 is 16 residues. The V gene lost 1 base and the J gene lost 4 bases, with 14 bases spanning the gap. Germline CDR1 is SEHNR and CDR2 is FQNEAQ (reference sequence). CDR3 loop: CASSLGWAGEGNTIYF. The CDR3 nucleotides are TGTGCCAGCAGCTTAGGGTGGGCAGGGGAAGGAAACACCATATATTTT.

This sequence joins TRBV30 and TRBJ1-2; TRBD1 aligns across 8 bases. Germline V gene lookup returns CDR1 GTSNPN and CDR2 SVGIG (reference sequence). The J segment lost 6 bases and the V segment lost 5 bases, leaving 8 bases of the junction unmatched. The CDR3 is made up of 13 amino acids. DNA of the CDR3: TGTGCCTGGGGCTGGACAGGGAGGAATGGCTACACCTTC. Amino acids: CAWGWTGRNGYTF.

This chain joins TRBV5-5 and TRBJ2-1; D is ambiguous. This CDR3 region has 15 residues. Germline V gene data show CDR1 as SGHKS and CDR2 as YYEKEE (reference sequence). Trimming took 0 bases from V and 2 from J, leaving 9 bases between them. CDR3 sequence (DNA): TGTGCCAGCAGCTTGGAAGTGACCACCTACAATGAGCAGTTCTTC. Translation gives CASSLEVTTYNEQFF.

The CDR3 reads CASSLGPLTNQPQHF. The CDR3 DNA is TGTGCCAGCAGCTTAGGACCGCTCACTAATCAGCCCCAGCATTTT. The chain is built from TRBV5-5 and TRBJ1-5; D not resolved. The V end was cut by 2 bases, the J end by 4 bases, with 13 bases between. Germline V CDR1 and CDR2: SGHKS, YYEKEE (reference sequence). CDR3 length: 15 residues.

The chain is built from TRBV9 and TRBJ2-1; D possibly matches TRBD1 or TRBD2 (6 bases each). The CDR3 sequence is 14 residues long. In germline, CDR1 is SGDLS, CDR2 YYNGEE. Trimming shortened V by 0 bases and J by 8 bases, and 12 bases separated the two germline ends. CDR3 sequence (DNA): TGTGCCAGCAGCGTAGGAGGGGGGCCCGATGAGCAGTTCTTC. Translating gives CASSVGGGPDEQFF.

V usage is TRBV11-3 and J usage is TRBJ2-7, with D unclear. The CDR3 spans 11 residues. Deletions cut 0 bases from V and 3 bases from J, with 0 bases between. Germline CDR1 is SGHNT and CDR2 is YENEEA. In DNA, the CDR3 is TGTGCCAGCAGCTTAGACTACGAGCAGTACTTC. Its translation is CASSLDYEQYF.

The CDR3 DNA is TGTGCCACCAGCAGAGTGGGGTTGACGAACACTGAAGCTTTCTTT. Translation gives CATSRVGLTNTEAFF. The V and J genes are TRBV15 and TRBJ1-1; no clear D. CDR3 length: 15 amino acids. Trimming cost V 1 base and J 1 base, with 10 bases left between them. Germline loops: CDR1 LNHNV, CDR2 YYDKDF (reference sequence).

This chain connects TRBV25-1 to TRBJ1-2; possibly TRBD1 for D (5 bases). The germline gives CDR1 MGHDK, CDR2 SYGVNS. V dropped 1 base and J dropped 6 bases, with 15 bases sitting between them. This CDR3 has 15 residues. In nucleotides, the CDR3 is TGTGCCAGCAGTGAATTGAGAGGGGAAAGTGATGGCTACACCTTC. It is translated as CASSELRGESDGYTF.

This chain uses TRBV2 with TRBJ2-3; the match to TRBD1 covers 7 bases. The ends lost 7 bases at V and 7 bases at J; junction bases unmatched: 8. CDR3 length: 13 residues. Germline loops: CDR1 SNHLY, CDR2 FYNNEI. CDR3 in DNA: TGTGCCAGCACGGGACAGCCCGCGAATACGCAGTATTTT. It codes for CASTGQPANTQYF.

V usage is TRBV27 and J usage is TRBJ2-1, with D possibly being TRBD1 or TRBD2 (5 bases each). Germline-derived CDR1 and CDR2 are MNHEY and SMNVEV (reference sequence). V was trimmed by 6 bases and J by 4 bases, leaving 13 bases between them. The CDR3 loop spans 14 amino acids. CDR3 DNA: TGTGCCAGCAGACCCCAGGGAGTATACAATGAGCAGTTCTTC. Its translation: CASRPQGVYNEQFF.

The DNA for the CDR3 is TGTGCCAGCTCACCCCCACGGGACAGGGTCAGCACTGAAGCTTTCTTT. Encoded protein: CASSPPRDRVSTEAFF. The rearrangement uses TRBV18 and TRBJ1-1; 9 nucleotides line up with TRBD1. Trimming cost V 3 bases and J 4 bases; bases outside gene matches: 9. The length of the CDR3 is 16 residues. In germline, CDR1 is KGHSH, CDR2 LQKENI.

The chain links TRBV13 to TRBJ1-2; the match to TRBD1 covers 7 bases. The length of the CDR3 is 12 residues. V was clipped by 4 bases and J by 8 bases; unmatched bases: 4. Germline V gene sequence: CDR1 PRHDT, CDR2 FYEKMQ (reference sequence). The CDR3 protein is CASSSGTAGYTF. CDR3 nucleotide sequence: TGTGCCAGCAGCTCCGGGACAGCCGGCTACACCTTC.

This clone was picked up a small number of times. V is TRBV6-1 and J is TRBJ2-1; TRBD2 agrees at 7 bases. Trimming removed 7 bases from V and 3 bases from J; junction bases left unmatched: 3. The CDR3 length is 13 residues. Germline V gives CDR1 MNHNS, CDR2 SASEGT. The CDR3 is CASTLADYNEQFF. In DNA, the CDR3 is TGTGCCAGCACGCTAGCGGACTACAATGAGCAGTTCTTC.

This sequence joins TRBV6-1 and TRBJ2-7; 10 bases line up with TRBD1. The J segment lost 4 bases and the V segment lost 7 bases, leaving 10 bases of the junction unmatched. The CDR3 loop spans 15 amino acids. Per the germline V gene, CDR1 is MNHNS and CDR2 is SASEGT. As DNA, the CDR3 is TGTGCCAGCAATCCGGGACAGGGGAGCAGGTACGAGCAGTACTTC. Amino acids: CASNPGQGSRYEQYF.

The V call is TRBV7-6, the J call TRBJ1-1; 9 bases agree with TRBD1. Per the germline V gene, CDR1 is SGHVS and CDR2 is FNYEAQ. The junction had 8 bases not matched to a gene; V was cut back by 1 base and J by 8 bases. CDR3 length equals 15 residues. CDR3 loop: CASSLVTGGSYEAFF. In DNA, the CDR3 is TGTGCCAGCAGCTTAGTAACAGGGGGCTCGTACGAAGCTTTCTTT. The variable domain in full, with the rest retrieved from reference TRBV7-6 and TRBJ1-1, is GAGVSQSPRYKVTKRGQDVALRCDPISGHVSLYWYRQALGQGPEFLTYFNYEAQQDKSGLPNDRFSAERPEGSISTLTIQRTEQRDSAMYRCASSLVTGGSYEAFFGQGTRLTVV.

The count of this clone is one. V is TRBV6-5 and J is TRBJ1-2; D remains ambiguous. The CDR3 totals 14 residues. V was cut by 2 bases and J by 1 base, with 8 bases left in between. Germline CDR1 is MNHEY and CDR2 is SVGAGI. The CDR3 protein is CASSYGGYNYGYTF. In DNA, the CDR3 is TGTGCCAGCAGTTACGGCGGATATAACTATGGCTACACCTTC.

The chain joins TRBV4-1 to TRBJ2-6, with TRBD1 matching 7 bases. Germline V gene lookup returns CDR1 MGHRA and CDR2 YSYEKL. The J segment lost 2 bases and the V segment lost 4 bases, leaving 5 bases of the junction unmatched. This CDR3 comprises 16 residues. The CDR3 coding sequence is TGCGCCAGCAGCCCCGGACAGGCCCCTGGGGCCAACGTCCTGACTTTC. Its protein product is CASSPGQAPGANVLTF.

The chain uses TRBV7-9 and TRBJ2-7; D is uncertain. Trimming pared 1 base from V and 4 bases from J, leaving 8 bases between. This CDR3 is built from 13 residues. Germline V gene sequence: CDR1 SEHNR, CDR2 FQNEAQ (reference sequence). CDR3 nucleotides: TGTGCCAGCAGCTTAGAACGCACGTACGAGCAGTACTTC. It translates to CASSLERTYEQYF.

The CDR3 reads CASSLEGLSGRTYNEQFF. The CDR3 bases are TGTGCCAGCAGTTTGGAGGGCCTTAGCGGGAGAACCTACAATGAGCAGTTCTTC. This sequence joins TRBV28 and TRBJ2-1; 9 bases align to TRBD2. V shed 3 bases, J shed 2 bases, and the junction held 11 bases outside the gene matches. The length of the CDR3 is 18 residues. Germline CDR1 MDHEN, CDR2 SYDVKM.

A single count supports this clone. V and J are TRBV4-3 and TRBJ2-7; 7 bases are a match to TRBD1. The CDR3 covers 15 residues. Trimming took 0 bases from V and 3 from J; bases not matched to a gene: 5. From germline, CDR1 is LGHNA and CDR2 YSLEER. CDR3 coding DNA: TGCGCCAGCAGCCAAGATAGGGACAGTTACTACGAGCAGTACTTC. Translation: CASSQDRDSYYEQYF.

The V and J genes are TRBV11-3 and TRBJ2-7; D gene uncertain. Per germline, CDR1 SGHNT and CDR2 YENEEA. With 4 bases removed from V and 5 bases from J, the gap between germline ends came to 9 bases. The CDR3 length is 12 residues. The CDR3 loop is CASSSELNEQYF. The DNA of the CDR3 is TGTGCCAGCAGCTCCGAATTGAACGAGCAGTACTTC.

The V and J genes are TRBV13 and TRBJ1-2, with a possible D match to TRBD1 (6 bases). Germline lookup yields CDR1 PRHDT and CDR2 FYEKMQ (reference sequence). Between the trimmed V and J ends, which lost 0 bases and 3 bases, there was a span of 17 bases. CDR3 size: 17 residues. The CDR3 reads CASSLGSVGEGDYGYTF. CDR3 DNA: TGTGCCAGCAGCTTAGGGTCAGTGGGAGAGGGGGACTATGGCTACACCTTC.

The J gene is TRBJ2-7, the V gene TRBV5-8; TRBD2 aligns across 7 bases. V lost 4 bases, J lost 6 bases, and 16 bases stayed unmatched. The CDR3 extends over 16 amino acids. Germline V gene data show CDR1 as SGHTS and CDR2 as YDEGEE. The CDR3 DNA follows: TGTGCCAGCAGCCTACCCGCGGGGGAAGGCGGACCCGAGCAGTACTTC. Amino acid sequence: CASSLPAGEGGPEQYF.

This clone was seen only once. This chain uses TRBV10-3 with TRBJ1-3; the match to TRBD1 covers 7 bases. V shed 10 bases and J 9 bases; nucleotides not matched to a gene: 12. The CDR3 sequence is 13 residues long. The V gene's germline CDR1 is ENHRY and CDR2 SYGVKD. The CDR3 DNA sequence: TGTGCCACCATGGAGACAGGGTTCTCCACCATATATTTT. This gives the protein CATMETGFSTIYF.

The DNA of the CDR3 is TGTGCCAGCAGCCTGGGACAGGGGGGAGGCGAGCAGTACTTC. Translated: CASSLGQGGGEQYF. This sequence joins TRBV7-9 and TRBJ2-7; 11 positions agree with TRBD1. The V gene end was trimmed by 5 bases and the J gene end by 6 bases; junction bases not matched to a gene: 6. There are 14 residues in the CDR3. CDR1 is SEHNR, CDR2 FQNEAQ, per germline (reference sequence).

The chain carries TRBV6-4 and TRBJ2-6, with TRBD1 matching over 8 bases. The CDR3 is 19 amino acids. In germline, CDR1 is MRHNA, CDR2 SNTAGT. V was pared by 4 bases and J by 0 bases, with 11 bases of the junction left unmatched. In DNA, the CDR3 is TGTGCCAGCAGTGTTTCTGGACAGGGCCTCCACTCTGGGGCCAACGTCCTGACTTTC. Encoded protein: CASSVSGQGLHSGANVLTF.